These T cell receptor beta chains were read from a single sample in a study of response to subunit inactivated influenza vaccine. TCRdb reprocessed the RT-PCR reads with MiXCR, giving one entry per CDR3 protein. The sample contains more than 150,000 distinct CDR3 sequences, about 10% of which appear only once. The specimen comprised non-naive T cells sorted from PBMCs, sampled on the day of vaccination. The receptors derive from a man in his fifties who received an inactivated influenza vaccine. Each CDR3 is given with its conserved first and last residue. Each record gives: D gene, J gene, clone size, V gene, CDR3 DNA, CDR3 protein. D genes are given only for firm matches. Size values are once, few and many counts, or a class for expanded clones, and some rows have none.

D gene: .
J gene: TRBJ1-5
clone size: many
V gene: TRBV28
CDR3 DNA: TGTGCCAGCATCCCGGACTTTAATCAGCCCCAGCATTTT
CDR3 protein: CASIPDFNQPQHF

D gene: TRBD1
J gene: TRBJ2-1
clone size: .
V gene: TRBV7-2
CDR3 DNA: TGTGCCAGCACTCGGACAGGGAGCTCCTACAATGAGCAGTTCTTC
CDR3 protein: CASTRTGSSYNEQFF

D gene: TRBD1
J gene: TRBJ2-6
clone size: .
V gene: TRBV5-1
CDR3 DNA: TGCGCCAGCTTCGGACAGGCGCCCAACGTCCTGACTTTC
CDR3 protein: CASFGQAPNVLTF

D gene: .
J gene: TRBJ2-3
clone size: few
V gene: TRBV12-3/TRBV12-4
CDR3 DNA: TGTGCCAGCAATGTTATAGGGGCGAACACAGATACGCAGTATTTT
CDR3 protein: CASNVIGANTDTQYF

D gene: TRBD1
J gene: TRBJ2-5
clone size: few
V gene: TRBV20-1
CDR3 DNA: TGCAGTGCTGTGCCGGGACAGGGAGTAGAGACCCAGTACTTC
CDR3 protein: CSAVPGQGVETQYF

D gene: TRBD2
J gene: TRBJ2-2
clone size: .
V gene: TRBV7-2
CDR3 DNA: TGTGCCAGCAGCCCTAGCGGAACCACCGGGGAGCTGTTTTTT
CDR3 protein: CASSPSGTTGELFF

D gene: .
J gene: TRBJ1-1
clone size: .
V gene: TRBV7-2
CDR3 DNA: TGTGCCAGCAGCTTAGGCTGGGGGGCTTTCTTT
CDR3 protein: CASSLGWGAFF

D gene: TRBD2
J gene: TRBJ2-7
clone size: many
V gene: TRBV15
CDR3 DNA: TGTGCCACCAGCAGGTGGGATAGCGGGAAACGCGAGCAGTACTTC
CDR3 protein: CATSRWDSGKREQYF

D gene: TRBD2
J gene: TRBJ2-5
clone size: .
V gene: TRBV10-3
CDR3 DNA: TGTGCCACCTCCGGGGGGTTGGAAGAGACCCAGTACTTC
CDR3 protein: CATSGGLEETQYF

D gene: TRBD1
J gene: TRBJ1-5
clone size: few
V gene: TRBV6-2/TRBV6-3
CDR3 DNA: TGTGCCACCAGAGTTGACAGGGGGGTATTGAGCAATCAGCCCCAGCATTTT
CDR3 protein: CATRVDRGVLSNQPQHF

D gene: .
J gene: TRBJ1-6
clone size: many
V gene: TRBV6-5
CDR3 DNA: TGTGCCAGCAGAAGAGGGGTTTCTTCACCCCTCCACTTT
CDR3 protein: CASRRGVSSPLHF

D gene: .
J gene: TRBJ2-7
clone size: many
V gene: TRBV9
CDR3 DNA: TGTGCCAGCAGTCGTCTCGGGGTCACTAGGGACGAGCAGTACTTC
CDR3 protein: CASSRLGVTRDEQYF

D gene: .
J gene: TRBJ2-3
clone size: once
V gene: TRBV6-1
CDR3 DNA: TGTGCCAGCAGTGTCGGACTCAGCGGAAGCACAGATACGCAGTATTTT
CDR3 protein: CASSVGLSGSTDTQYF

D gene: TRBD1
J gene: TRBJ1-3
clone size: few
V gene: TRBV2
CDR3 DNA: TGTGCCAGCAGTCGGGGACAGGGAAACACCATATATTTT
CDR3 protein: CASSRGQGNTIYF

D gene: .
J gene: TRBJ1-4
clone size: few
V gene: TRBV7-9
CDR3 DNA: TGTGCCAGCAGCTTCGGAGGGAATGAAAAACTGTTTTTT
CDR3 protein: CASSFGGNEKLFF

D gene: .
J gene: TRBJ1-1
clone size: many
V gene: TRBV29-1
CDR3 DNA: TGCAGCGTTGAAGGCTCTGGCCACACTGAAGCTTTCTTT
CDR3 protein: CSVEGSGHTEAFF

D gene: .
J gene: TRBJ2-3
clone size: .
V gene: TRBV9
CDR3 DNA: TGTGCCAGCAGCGTTTTCAGGGGCGCCAGCACAGATACGCAGTATTTT
CDR3 protein: CASSVFRGASTDTQYF

D gene: .
J gene: TRBJ2-7
clone size: many
V gene: TRBV5-1
CDR3 DNA: TGCGCCAGCAGCTTAGCGATTGGGGCCTACGAGCAGTACTTC
CDR3 protein: CASSLAIGAYEQYF

D gene: TRBD1
J gene: TRBJ1-1
clone size: .
V gene: TRBV5-1
CDR3 DNA: TGCGCCAGCAGCTTGGTGGGACAGGGGGCCGTCGGTGAAGCTTTCTTT
CDR3 protein: CASSLVGQGAVGEAFF

D gene: TRBD2
J gene: TRBJ2-7
clone size: few
V gene: TRBV6-2/TRBV6-3
CDR3 DNA: TGTGCCAGCAGTCGACCCCCTAGCGGGAGATTCTACGAGCAGTACTTC
CDR3 protein: CASSRPPSGRFYEQYF

D gene: .
J gene: TRBJ2-7
clone size: .
V gene: TRBV3-1
CDR3 DNA: TGTGCCACCCGAGGCCCCTACGAGCAGTACTTC
CDR3 protein: CATRGPYEQYF

D gene: .
J gene: TRBJ2-1
clone size: many
V gene: TRBV28
CDR3 DNA: TGTGCCAGCAGTCCAGGGGACCGGCAGTTCTTC
CDR3 protein: CASSPGDRQFF

D gene: .
J gene: TRBJ2-5
clone size: few
V gene: TRBV6-6
CDR3 DNA: TGTGCCAGCAGACAGGGGGGGTCGGAGACCCAGTACTTC
CDR3 protein: CASRQGGSETQYF

D gene: .
J gene: TRBJ2-7
clone size: .
V gene: TRBV29-1
CDR3 DNA: TGCAGCGTTAGTAAAGGCCTGACGGGCGAGCAGTACTTC
CDR3 protein: CSVSKGLTGEQYF

D gene: TRBD1
J gene: TRBJ2-3
clone size: few
V gene: TRBV6-1
CDR3 DNA: TGTGCCAGCAGTGAATGGACAGGGCGCACAGATACGCAGTATTTT
CDR3 protein: CASSEWTGRTDTQYF

D gene: .
J gene: TRBJ1-2
clone size: .
V gene: TRBV5-5
CDR3 DNA: TGTGCCAGCAGCATTGAAACCAGGGGACTCAACTATGGCTACACCTTC
CDR3 protein: CASSIETRGLNYGYTF

D gene: .
J gene: TRBJ1-2
clone size: few
V gene: TRBV12-3/TRBV12-4
CDR3 DNA: TGTGCCAGCAGTTTTTTACCTGACTATGGCTACACCTTC
CDR3 protein: CASSFLPDYGYTF

D gene: .
J gene: TRBJ2-2
clone size: .
V gene: TRBV6-5
CDR3 DNA: TGTTCCAGCAGTTACTCGAATAGGGGTCTCACCGGGGAGCTGTTTTTT
CDR3 protein: CSSSYSNRGLTGELFF

D gene: .
J gene: TRBJ2-2
clone size: .
V gene: TRBV4-3
CDR3 DNA: TGCGCCAGCAGCCAAGAGGCCCCGGGGCCCAACACCGGGGAGCTGTTTTTT
CDR3 protein: CASSQEAPGPNTGELFF

D gene: .
J gene: TRBJ1-3
clone size: .
V gene: TRBV14
CDR3 DNA: TGTGCCAGCAGCCAAGGCCGCACCCTAGGGAACACCATATATTTT
CDR3 protein: CASSQGRTLGNTIYF

D gene: .
J gene: TRBJ1-2
clone size: few
V gene: TRBV27
CDR3 DNA: TGTGCCAGCAGGAGCGGACCTTTGGCCTATGGCTACACCTTC
CDR3 protein: CASRSGPLAYGYTF